The 24 T cell receptor beta chains below were found in one sample sequenced in a study of identical twins. One entry per CDR3 protein results from TCRdb running MiXCR on the 5' RACE reads. The table records around 490,000 distinct CDR3 sequences, 14% of them present only once. These data were likewise used in another study, on yellow fever vaccine responses in identical twins.

The sample consisted of CD4+ T cells sorted from blood. All receptors come from a woman aged 18-35 years in good health.

The chain carries TRBV5-1 and TRBJ2-7, with a tentative D call TRBD2 (6 bases). The ends were cut back, 4 bases at V and 2 bases at J, with 10 bases in the middle. Germline lookup yields CDR1 SGHRS and CDR2 YFSETQ. This CDR3 contains 13 residues. The CDR3 loop reads CASSPEGAYEQYF. CDR3 sequence (DNA): TGCGCCAGCAGCCCGGAGGGTGCCTACGAGCAGTACTTC.

Ten or more counts support this clonotype. This rearrangement joins TRBV10-3 to TRBJ2-5; 8 nucleotides line up with TRBD2. CDR1 and CDR2 from the germline V gene are ENHRY and SYGVKD. This CDR3 is built from 15 residues. Germline trimming cut 3 bases from V and 3 bases from J; bases unmatched to any gene: 6. CDR3 in DNA: TGTGCCATCAGTGATGGGGGACTAGGGAAAGAGACCCAGTACTTC. Protein: CAISDGGLGKETQYF.

The V gene is TRBV7-9, the J gene TRBJ2-1; D possibly corresponds to TRBD2 (6 bases). V dropped 7 bases and J dropped 0 bases, with 13 bases sitting between them. CDR1 SEHNR and CDR2 FQNEAQ come from the germline V gene (reference sequence). The CDR3 totals 15 residues. In DNA form, the CDR3 reads TGTGCCAGCACCTACCCCGGGGGCTCCTACAATGAGCAGTTCTTC. Its translation: CASTYPGGSYNEQFF. The whole variable domain, filled in from reference TRBV7-9 and TRBJ2-1, reads DTGVSQNPRHKITKRGQNVTFRCDPISEHNRLYWYRQTLGQGPEFLTYFQNEAQLEKSRLLSDRFSAERPKGSFSTLEIQRTEQGDSAMYLCASTYPGGSYNEQFFGPGTRLTVL.

This clonotype was seen at least ten times. The chain employs TRBV14 and TRBJ2-3; D is uncertain. Germline V lookup: CDR1 SGHDN, CDR2 FVKESK. The CDR3 has 13 amino acids. Trimming left V 4 bases short and J 4 bases short, with 9 bases between. CDR3 protein: CASSRGVPDTQYF. DNA of the CDR3: TGTGCCAGCAGCCGTGGGGTTCCAGATACGCAGTATTTT.

This clonotype was counted at least ten times. The rearrangement joins TRBV7-9 to TRBJ2-3; possibly TRBD1 for D (6 bases). The CDR3 totals 13 residues. Germline CDR1 and CDR2: SEHNR and FQNEAQ (reference sequence). V lost 2 bases and J 6 bases, leaving 9 bases between the germline ends. The CDR3 nucleotides read TGTGCCAGCAGCTTAACAGGGTGGGATACGCAGTATTTT. This encodes CASSLTGWDTQYF.

In its sample, this clonotype was seen a few times. The chain uses TRBV9 and TRBJ1-1; D unclear. Germline V gene data show CDR1 as SGDLS and CDR2 as YYNGEE. V lost 1 base, J lost 6 bases, and 10 bases lay in between. This CDR3 has 13 residues. CDR3 residues: CASSVRAGAEAFF. The CDR3 nucleotides are TGTGCCAGCAGCGTACGGGCTGGGGCTGAAGCTTTCTTT. The variable domain in full, with the rest retrieved from reference TRBV9 and TRBJ1-1, is DSGVTQTPKHLITATGQRVTLRCSPRSGDLSVYWYQQSLDQGLQFLIQYYNGEERAKGNILERFSAQQFPDLHSELNLSSLELGDSALYFCASSVRAGAEAFFGQGTRLTVV.

This sequence joins TRBV20-1 and TRBJ1-6, with D perhaps TRBD1 (6 bases). Germline-derived CDR1 and CDR2 are DFQATT and SNEGSKA (reference sequence). Trimming took 4 bases from V and 9 from J, leaving 10 bases between them. This CDR3 has 12 amino acids. The CDR3 reads CSATGDVSPLHF. The CDR3 bases are TGCAGTGCTACAGGGGACGTTTCACCCCTCCACTTT.

This clonotype was counted a few times. The rearrangement joins TRBV6-5 to TRBJ2-3; 11 bases fit TRBD2. Per germline, CDR1 MNHEY and CDR2 SVGAGI. V lost 0 bases and J lost 2; bases outside the gene matches: 1. The CDR3 loop spans 16 amino acids. CDR3 DNA: TGTGCCAGCAGTTACTCTAGCGGGAGGGCCACAGATACGCAGTATTTT. Translating gives CASSYSSGRATDTQYF.

This clonotype has only a few counts. The gene calls are TRBV11-2 and TRBJ2-4; D might be TRBD2 (7 bases). Germline V lookup: CDR1 SGHAT, CDR2 FQNNGV. The CDR3 is 17 amino acids. The ends were cut back, 0 bases at V and 5 bases at J, with 17 bases in the middle. The CDR3 sequence is CASSLEAGAGGQNIQYF. CDR3 coding DNA: TGTGCCAGCAGCTTAGAGGCGGGGGCTGGGGGCCAAAACATTCAGTACTTC.

This clonotype was seen a few times. The V call is TRBV6-5, the J call TRBJ2-1, with TRBD2 matching over 13 bases. This CDR3 has 18 residues. CDR1 and CDR2 from the germline V gene are MNHEY and SVGAGI. Trimming removed 5 bases from V and 1 base from J; junction bases left unmatched: 8. The chain's CDR3 is CASSTSGGVGGSYNEQFF. The CDR3 DNA reads as TGTGCCAGCAGTACTAGCGGGGGGGTTGGAGGATCCTACAATGAGCAGTTCTTC.

This chain joins TRBV6-1 and TRBJ2-3, with 7 bases lining up with TRBD1. CDR1 is MNHNS and CDR2 is SASEGT in the germline V gene. This CDR3 has 15 residues. The V segment lost 5 bases and the J segment 2 bases; nucleotides outside the gene matches: 7. CDR3 DNA: TGTGCCAGCAGTATCCGGGACAGTGACACAGATACGCAGTATTTT. Encoded protein: CASSIRDSDTDTQYF.

This clonotype was seen a handful of times. The gene calls are TRBV7-9 and TRBJ2-1; D is possibly TRBD2 (6 bases). The CDR3 sequence is 15 residues long. In germline, CDR1 is SEHNR, CDR2 FQNEAQ (reference sequence). Trimming took off 2 bases at V and 8 bases at J, with 16 bases between the two ends. CDR3 in amino acids: CASSLLRLEVHEQFF. DNA of the CDR3: TGTGCCAGCAGCTTATTACGACTAGAGGTGCATGAGCAGTTCTTC.

The table lists this clonotype with a few counts. The chain links TRBV29-1 to TRBJ2-2; D is tentatively TRBD1 or TRBD2 (5 bases each). Trimming pared 3 bases from V and 6 bases from J, leaving 8 bases between. The CDR3 runs 12 residues. Germline CDR1 is SQVTM and CDR2 is ANQGSEA. CDR3 residues: CSVDRGAGELFF. CDR3 bases: TGCAGCGTTGACAGAGGGGCCGGGGAGCTGTTTTTT.

The rearrangement uses TRBV6-1 and TRBJ2-2; weak D call: TRBD2 (5 bases). This CDR3 region has 15 residues. The V end lost 10 bases, the J end lost 1 base, and 16 bases lay between the germline ends. The V gene's germline CDR1 is MNHNS and CDR2 SASEGT. The CDR3 nucleotides are TGTGCCACCTTCAGCGGTACAGTGAACACCGGGGAGCTGTTTTTT. This encodes CATFSGTVNTGELFF.

The V gene is TRBV20-1, the J gene TRBJ2-7; D could derive from TRBD1 or TRBD2 (5 bases each). Germline CDR1 is DFQATT and CDR2 is SNEGSKA (reference sequence). The germline V and J ends were trimmed by 5 bases and 3 bases, with 14 bases remaining between them. The CDR3 totals 13 residues. CDR3 in DNA: TGCAGTGCTTCCGGGGCAAGGAGCTACGAGCAGTACTTC. Protein product: CSASGARSYEQYF.

This clonotype was recorded at least ten times. V and J are TRBV27 and TRBJ2-5; TRBD2 is a possible D gene (5 bases). CDR1 and CDR2 from the germline V gene are MNHEY and SMNVEV (reference sequence). V was shortened by 4 bases and J by 7 bases, with 10 bases between the two germline ends. The CDR3 length is 12 residues. CDR3 amino acids: CASSYSRGTQYF. The DNA of the CDR3 is TGTGCCAGCAGTTACTCCCGGGGGACCCAGTACTTC.

The sample holds a few counts of this clonotype. The chain links TRBV7-6 to TRBJ1-4; the D is unclear. This CDR3 region has 14 residues. Germline V gives CDR1 SGHVS, CDR2 FNYEAQ. Trimming pared 6 bases from V and 8 bases from J, leaving 16 bases between. CDR3 in amino acids: CASSSPKAGEKLFF. The CDR3, as DNA: TGTGCCAGCAGTTCGCCGAAGGCAGGAGAAAAACTGTTTTTT.

In this sample, this clonotype turned up many times. The V call is TRBV3-1, the J call TRBJ1-2, with D hard to call. Looked up from germline, CDR1 is LGHDT and CDR2 is YNNKEL (reference sequence). V gave up 4 bases and J gave up 6 bases, with 15 bases separating them. This CDR3 is 14 amino acids long. The CDR3 coding sequence is TGTGCCAGCAGCCGTCAGCAGGTCGGCGATGGCTACACCTTC. Translated, it gives CASSRQQVGDGYTF.

The V call is TRBV5-1, the J call TRBJ2-1; TRBD1 agrees at 7 bases. The CDR3 runs to 15 residues. V lost 2 bases and J lost 3; bases outside the gene matches: 5. The germline gives CDR1 SGHRS, CDR2 YFSETQ. The CDR3 DNA sequence: TGCGCCAGCAGCTTAGACAGGGTAGACTACAATGAGCAGTTCTTC. It encodes CASSLDRVDYNEQFF.

The chain employs TRBV5-6 and TRBJ1-1; TRBD1 aligns across 9 bases. With V trimmed by 4 bases and J by 5 bases, 6 bases remained unmatched. This CDR3 is 14 amino acids long. Germline CDR1 reads SGHDT; CDR2 reads YYEEEE. CDR3 protein: CASSADRGWTEAFF. The CDR3 coding sequence is TGTGCCAGCAGCGCGGACAGGGGTTGGACTGAAGCTTTCTTT.

The chain has TRBV10-2 and TRBJ2-7; TRBD1 aligns across 7 bases. Trimming cost V 6 bases and J 6 bases; bases outside gene matches: 8. The CDR3 loop spans 13 amino acids. Germline V CDR1 and CDR2: WSHSY, SAAADI. CDR3 nucleotides: TGCGCCAGCAGGGGATACAGGGGTGGCGAGCAGTACTTC. Translated, it gives CASRGYRGGEQYF.

This clonotype was detected ten times or more. The chain links TRBV20-1 to TRBJ2-1; weak D call: TRBD2 (6 bases). CDR3 length: 15 amino acids. Trimming removed 4 bases from V and 9 bases from J, with 22 bases in between. Germline assignment: CDR1 DFQATT and CDR2 SNEGSKA (reference sequence). The CDR3 DNA follows: TGCAGTGCTAATAACCGGGACTGGGGCGGCGGTGAGCAGTTCTTC. This encodes CSANNRDWGGGEQFF.

This clonotype has more than one count but fewer than ten. V gene TRBV5-1 combines with J gene TRBJ2-7, with D maybe TRBD1 (6 bases). Trimming left V 0 bases short and J 1 base short, with 17 bases between. The V gene's germline CDR1 is SGHRS and CDR2 YFSETQ. The CDR3 runs 17 residues. The CDR3 is CASSLDINRERSYEQYF. In DNA, the CDR3 is TGCGCCAGCAGCTTGGATATAAACAGGGAGCGTTCCTACGAGCAGTACTTC.

This clonotype has only a few counts. This chain links TRBV5-1 with TRBJ2-5; D is ambiguous. The ends were cut back, 1 base at V and 5 bases at J, with 12 bases in the middle. Germline V lookup: CDR1 SGHRS, CDR2 YFSETQ. The CDR3 runs to 14 residues. The CDR3 here is CASSLMTFSETQYF. In nucleotides, the CDR3 is TGCGCCAGCAGCTTGATGACCTTCAGCGAGACCCAGTACTTC.